This is a list of T cell receptor beta chains from one sample in a study of T cells in Graves' hyperthyroidism and ophthalmopathy. Using its own MiXCR run on the multiplex PCR reads, TCRdb lists one record per CDR3 protein. The top ten hold about 50% of the sample, which has 250,000 to 300,000 distinct CDR3 sequences, 15% to 20% seen once. Sequencing used blood. All receptors derive from a woman in her fifties or sixties with Graves' ophthalmopathy. Both conserved end residues are part of each CDR3. Each record gives: J gene, clone size, V gene, D gene, CDR3 protein, CDR3 DNA. D genes are given only for firm matches. Clone size is stated in some rows and not others, as once, few, many or a class when expanded.

J gene: TRBJ2-5
clone size: NA
V gene: TRBV24-1
D gene: TRBD2
CDR3 protein: CATSEPGGIETQYF
CDR3 DNA: TGTGCCACCAGTGAGCCGGGAGGGATAGAGACCCAGTACTTC

J gene: TRBJ2-1
clone size: many
V gene: TRBV5-1
D gene: NA
CDR3 protein: CASARSYNEQFF
CDR3 DNA: TGCGCCAGCGCGCGTAGTTACAATGAGCAGTTCTTC

J gene: TRBJ2-1
clone size: many
V gene: TRBV10-3
D gene: NA
CDR3 protein: CATGLSLASANEQFF
CDR3 DNA: TGTGCCACAGGCCTTAGTTTAGCCTCAGCCAATGAGCAGTTCTTC

J gene: TRBJ2-1
clone size: many
V gene: TRBV20-1
D gene: TRBD2
CDR3 protein: CSARDRRTSGGYNEQFF
CDR3 DNA: TGCAGTGCTAGAGATCGGCGGACTAGCGGGGGGTACAATGAGCAGTTCTTC

J gene: TRBJ2-5
clone size: NA
V gene: TRBV4-3
D gene: TRBD2
CDR3 protein: CASSQELAGARGQETQYF
CDR3 DNA: TGCGCCAGCAGCCAAGAACTAGCGGGGGCCCGGGGACAAGAGACCCAGTACTTC

J gene: TRBJ2-5
clone size: NA
V gene: TRBV20-1
D gene: TRBD1
CDR3 protein: CSAPGQGETQYF
CDR3 DNA: TGCAGTGCACCAGGACAGGGGGAGACCCAGTACTTC

J gene: TRBJ2-3
clone size: few
V gene: TRBV6-2/TRBV6-3
D gene: TRBD2
CDR3 protein: CASLTSGIDTQYF
CDR3 DNA: TGTGCCAGTCTCACTAGCGGGATTGATACGCAGTATTTT

J gene: TRBJ2-2
clone size: NA
V gene: TRBV5-1
D gene: NA
CDR3 protein: CASSLAGPRDTGELFF
CDR3 DNA: TGCGCCAGCAGCTTGGCCGGGCCACGGGACACCGGGGAGCTGTTTTTT

J gene: TRBJ2-7
clone size: NA
V gene: TRBV14
D gene: NA
CDR3 protein: CASSHDWGEQYF
CDR3 DNA: TGTGCCAGCAGCCACGACTGGGGGGAGCAGTACTTC

J gene: TRBJ2-2
clone size: many
V gene: TRBV7-3
D gene: NA
CDR3 protein: CASSLLPGPTGELFF
CDR3 DNA: TGTGCCAGCAGCTTACTTCCGGGACCCACCGGGGAGCTGTTTTTT

J gene: TRBJ1-5
clone size: many
V gene: TRBV20-1
D gene: NA
CDR3 protein: CSARTPHSNQPQHF
CDR3 DNA: TGCAGTGCTCGGACGCCCCATAGCAATCAGCCCCAGCATTTT

J gene: TRBJ2-1
clone size: NA
V gene: TRBV7-8
D gene: TRBD2
CDR3 protein: CASSPGLAGEVEQFF
CDR3 DNA: TGTGCCAGCAGCCCAGGACTAGCGGGAGAGGTTGAGCAGTTCTTC

J gene: TRBJ1-1
clone size: NA
V gene: TRBV27
D gene: TRBD1
CDR3 protein: CASSPPGTGRNTEAFF
CDR3 DNA: TGTGCCAGCAGTCCCCCCGGGACAGGGCGGAACACTGAAGCTTTCTTT

J gene: TRBJ2-3
clone size: NA
V gene: TRBV12-3/TRBV12-4
D gene: NA
CDR3 protein: CASRPDYGTDTQYF
CDR3 DNA: TGTGCCAGCAGACCCGACTACGGCACAGATACGCAGTATTTT

J gene: TRBJ2-3
clone size: many
V gene: TRBV20-1
D gene: TRBD2
CDR3 protein: CSARETSGAGDTQYF
CDR3 DNA: TGCAGTGCTAGGGAGACTAGCGGGGCGGGAGATACGCAGTATTTT

J gene: TRBJ1-2
clone size: NA
V gene: TRBV20-1
D gene: NA
CDR3 protein: CSATDYGYTF
CDR3 DNA: TGCAGTGCTACGGATTATGGCTACACCTTC

J gene: TRBJ2-7
clone size: NA
V gene: TRBV20-1
D gene: TRBD2
CDR3 protein: CSARKGSGGAGEQYF
CDR3 DNA: TGCAGTGCTAGAAAGGGTAGCGGGGGGGCAGGGGAGCAGTACTTC

J gene: TRBJ1-1
clone size: few
V gene: TRBV5-8
D gene: NA
CDR3 protein: CASSLTTRSTEAFF
CDR3 DNA: TGTGCCAGCAGCTTAACCACCCGCTCCACTGAAGCTTTCTTT

J gene: TRBJ2-5
clone size: NA
V gene: TRBV28
D gene: NA
CDR3 protein: CASRRIGFEETQYF
CDR3 DNA: TGTGCCAGCAGAAGAATAGGGTTTGAAGAGACCCAGTACTTC

J gene: TRBJ2-1
clone size: many
V gene: TRBV7-2
D gene: TRBD1
CDR3 protein: CASSWGQDYYNEQFF
CDR3 DNA: TGTGCCAGCAGCTGGGGACAGGACTACTACAATGAGCAGTTCTTC

J gene: TRBJ1-3
clone size: NA
V gene: TRBV28
D gene: NA
CDR3 protein: CASSFGREYSGNTIYF
CDR3 DNA: TGTGCCAGCAGTTTCGGACGGGAATACTCTGGAAACACCATATATTTT

J gene: TRBJ1-5
clone size: NA
V gene: TRBV6-1
D gene: NA
CDR3 protein: CASRAGVAFQPQHF
CDR3 DNA: TGTGCCAGTAGGGCTGGTGTGGCCTTTCAGCCCCAGCATTTT

J gene: TRBJ1-2
clone size: NA
V gene: TRBV7-8
D gene: NA
CDR3 protein: CASTLEGKGYSNYGYTF
CDR3 DNA: TGTGCCAGCACCCTCGAGGGGAAGGGGTACTCTAACTATGGCTACACCTTC

J gene: TRBJ1-2
clone size: NA
V gene: TRBV29-1
D gene: TRBD1
CDR3 protein: CSVLGYGQGDYGYTF
CDR3 DNA: TGCAGCGTCCTGGGTTATGGACAGGGGGACTATGGCTACACCTTC

J gene: TRBJ2-7
clone size: NA
V gene: TRBV10-3
D gene: NA
CDR3 protein: CAIRHGSVGEYEQYF
CDR3 DNA: TGTGCCATCAGACACGGATCGGTGGGGGAATACGAGCAGTACTTC

J gene: TRBJ1-4
clone size: many
V gene: TRBV7-9
D gene: NA
CDR3 protein: CASSEWGGDGGKLFF
CDR3 DNA: TGTGCCAGCAGCGAATGGGGGGGCGACGGGGGAAAACTGTTTTTT

J gene: TRBJ1-5
clone size: NA
V gene: TRBV7-2
D gene: NA
CDR3 protein: CASSLGRVSNQPQHF
CDR3 DNA: TGTGCCAGCAGCTTAGGCAGGGTTAGCAATCAGCCCCAGCATTTT

J gene: TRBJ1-5
clone size: many
V gene: TRBV27
D gene: NA
CDR3 protein: CASSFLRRFNQPQHF
CDR3 DNA: TGTGCCAGCAGTTTTCTGCGACGGTTTAATCAGCCCCAGCATTTT

J gene: TRBJ1-1
clone size: many
V gene: TRBV12-3/TRBV12-4
D gene: NA
CDR3 protein: CASSQGPSAFF
CDR3 DNA: TGTGCCAGCAGTCAAGGACCCTCAGCTTTCTTT

J gene: TRBJ1-2
clone size: NA
V gene: TRBV6-2/TRBV6-3
D gene: NA
CDR3 protein: CASSSPQSGGYGYTF
CDR3 DNA: TGTGCCAGCAGTTCCCCACAATCGGGGGGCTATGGCTACACCTTC

J gene: TRBJ1-5
clone size: few
V gene: TRBV19
D gene: NA
CDR3 protein: CASSIESGIYSNQPQHF
CDR3 DNA: TGTGCCAGTAGTATAGAAAGCGGAATCTATAGCAATCAGCCCCAGCATTTT

J gene: TRBJ2-7
clone size: many
V gene: TRBV7-6
D gene: NA
CDR3 protein: CASSPSGAYYEQYF
CDR3 DNA: TGTGCCAGCAGCCCCTCGGGGGCGTACTACGAGCAGTACTTC

J gene: TRBJ2-7
clone size: many
V gene: TRBV28
D gene: TRBD2
CDR3 protein: CASSLEREIREQYF
CDR3 DNA: TGTGCCAGCAGTTTGGAGCGGGAGATCCGGGAGCAGTACTTC

J gene: TRBJ2-7
clone size: NA
V gene: TRBV13
D gene: TRBD2
CDR3 protein: CASSTSGRSYEQYF
CDR3 DNA: TGTGCCAGCAGCACTAGCGGGAGATCTTACGAGCAGTACTTC

J gene: TRBJ2-7
clone size: many
V gene: TRBV5-6
D gene: TRBD1
CDR3 protein: CASSFVRQGAYEQYF
CDR3 DNA: TGTGCCAGCAGCTTTGTAAGACAGGGGGCCTACGAGCAGTACTTC

J gene: TRBJ2-1
clone size: many
V gene: TRBV28
D gene: NA
CDR3 protein: CASSTGLPEYNEQFF
CDR3 DNA: TGTGCCAGCAGCACTGGCCTCCCCGAGTACAATGAGCAGTTCTTC

J gene: TRBJ2-1
clone size: NA
V gene: TRBV27
D gene: TRBD1
CDR3 protein: CASSLSPGTGPYNEQFF
CDR3 DNA: TGTGCCAGCAGTTTATCCCCCGGGACAGGTCCCTACAATGAGCAGTTCTTC

J gene: TRBJ2-2
clone size: many
V gene: TRBV7-2
D gene: TRBD1
CDR3 protein: CASSPGSGGMNTGELFF
CDR3 DNA: TGTGCCAGCAGCCCAGGCTCAGGGGGCATGAACACCGGGGAGCTGTTTTTT

J gene: TRBJ2-1
clone size: many
V gene: TRBV12-3/TRBV12-4
D gene: TRBD2
CDR3 protein: CASSFVGGSPEQFF
CDR3 DNA: TGTGCCAGCAGTTTTGTCGGCGGGAGCCCTGAGCAGTTCTTC

J gene: TRBJ2-3
clone size: NA
V gene: TRBV30
D gene: TRBD2
CDR3 protein: CAWSVREVADTQYF
CDR3 DNA: TGTGCCTGGAGTGTACGGGAGGTCGCAGATACGCAGTATTTT

J gene: TRBJ1-5
clone size: few
V gene: TRBV7-8
D gene: NA
CDR3 protein: CASSLDSGGNQPQHF
CDR3 DNA: TGTGCCAGCAGCCTAGACTCTGGGGGCAATCAGCCCCAGCATTTT

J gene: TRBJ2-1
clone size: many
V gene: TRBV2
D gene: TRBD1
CDR3 protein: CASSERTGGYNEQFF
CDR3 DNA: TGTGCCAGCAGTGAAAGGACAGGGGGCTACAATGAGCAGTTCTTC

J gene: TRBJ2-5
clone size: NA
V gene: TRBV20-1
D gene: NA
CDR3 protein: CSAYFASGAGTRYF
CDR3 DNA: NA

J gene: TRBJ2-7
clone size: many
V gene: TRBV20-1
D gene: TRBD1
CDR3 protein: CSAAGTGPYEQYF
CDR3 DNA: TGCAGTGCTGCCGGGACAGGACCCTACGAGCAGTACTTC